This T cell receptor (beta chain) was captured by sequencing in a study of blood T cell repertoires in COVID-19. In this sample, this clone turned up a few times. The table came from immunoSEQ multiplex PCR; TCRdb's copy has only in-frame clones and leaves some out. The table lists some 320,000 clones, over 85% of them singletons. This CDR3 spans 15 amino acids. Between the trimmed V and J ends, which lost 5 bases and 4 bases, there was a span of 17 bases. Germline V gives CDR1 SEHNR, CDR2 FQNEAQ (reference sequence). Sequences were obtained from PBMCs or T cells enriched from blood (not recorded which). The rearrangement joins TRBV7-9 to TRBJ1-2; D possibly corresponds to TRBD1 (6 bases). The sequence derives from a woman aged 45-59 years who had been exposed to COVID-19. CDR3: CASSEPNRASYGYTF. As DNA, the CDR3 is TGTGCCAGCAGCGAACCCAACAGGGCTTCCTATGGCTACACCTTC.